This paragraph covers one T cell receptor (beta chain) sequence. No antigen is known for it. CDR3 length: 15 amino acids. Deletions cut 0 bases from V and 6 bases from J, with 13 bases between. CDR1 and CDR2 from the germline V gene are SGHNT and YYREEE (reference sequence). CD4+ naive, central memory, regulatory and stem cell-like memory cells were sorted via CD45RO/CCR7/CD25/CD127/CD95/CD27. cDNA synthesis used the whole RNA isolate, giving expressed TCRB sequences. The method was immunoSEQ multiplex PCR; TCRdb's version includes in-frame clones alone and lacks a portion of them. The sample has 400,000 to 550,000 clones; approximately 10% are singletons. The data belong to a study of beta chain features in type 1 diabetes. Regarding the study as a whole: Type 1 diabetes patients had VDJ junctions that carried fewer insertions and more deletions.

The rearrangement joins TRBV5-4 to TRBJ2-1; D is ambiguous. This TCR came from a woman between 18 and 29 years old in good health. Sequenced sample: naive CD4+ T cells from blood. CDR3 residues: CASSLGLPEGNEQFF. CDR3 in DNA: TGTGCCAGCAGCTTGGGCTTACCGGAAGGCAATGAGCAGTTCTTC.